This is a list of T cell receptor beta chains from one sample in a study of cytomegalovirus exposure and HLA in healthy donors. Some clones are missing from TCRdb's copy, which holds only in-frame ones; the method was immunoSEQ multiplex PCR. The sample yields some 160,000 clones, 82% seen once. What was sequenced was PBMCs. These receptors all stem from a woman between 45 and 65 years old in good health and CMV-seronegative. The CDR3 runs from the conserved cysteine through the conserved F or W. A D gene is named only where the DNA matches it firmly. Not every row has a clone size; where given, it reads once, few, many or a size class.

d_gene: -; abundance: once; j_gene: TRBJ2-1; v_gene: TRBV7-3; CDR3nt: TGTGCCAGCAGCTTAATCTACCCGGGAGAGCAGTTCTTC; CDR3aa: CASSLIYPGEQFF
d_gene: -; abundance: -; j_gene: TRBJ1-2; v_gene: TRBV7-2; CDR3nt: TGTGCCAGCAGCTTATCGCTTTCCCAGGTCTATGGCTACACCTTC; CDR3aa: CASSLSLSQVYGYTF
d_gene: TRBD1; abundance: -; j_gene: TRBJ1-5; v_gene: TRBV7-2; CDR3nt: TGTGCCAGCAGCTTAGTTCCGGGACAGCATCAGCCCCAGCATTTT; CDR3aa: CASSLVPGQHQPQHF
d_gene: -; abundance: -; j_gene: TRBJ1-3; v_gene: TRBV28; CDR3nt: TGTGCCAGCAGTCACCGACAAACTGCGAACACCATATATTTT; CDR3aa: CASSHRQTANTIYF
d_gene: TRBD1; abundance: -; j_gene: TRBJ1-2; v_gene: TRBV6-1; CDR3nt: TGTGCCAGCAGTGATCCCCGGACAGGGAAGAATGGCTACACCTTC; CDR3aa: CASSDPRTGKNGYTF
d_gene: -; abundance: -; j_gene: TRBJ1-2; v_gene: TRBV2; CDR3nt: TGTGCCAGCAGTGCGGGTGGAGGAAACTATGGCTACACCTTC; CDR3aa: CASSAGGGNYGYTF
d_gene: -; abundance: -; j_gene: TRBJ2-5; v_gene: TRBV27; CDR3nt: TGTGCCAGCAGTTTTGGACGGGAGCAGTACTTC; CDR3aa: CASSFGREQYF
d_gene: TRBD1; abundance: -; j_gene: TRBJ2-7; v_gene: TRBV29-1; CDR3nt: TGCAGCGTAGACACCCGGGACAGCAGCTACGAGCAGTACTTC; CDR3aa: CSVDTRDSSYEQYF
d_gene: TRBD2; abundance: -; j_gene: TRBJ2-3; v_gene: TRBV14; CDR3nt: TGTGCCAGCAGCCAAGATCGACTCGGGAGGGCTGGCACAGATACGCAGTATTTT; CDR3aa: CASSQDRLGRAGTDTQYF
d_gene: TRBD2; abundance: -; j_gene: TRBJ2-1; v_gene: TRBV5-1; CDR3nt: TGCGCCAGCAGCTTGGTTCTAGCGGGAGATCATGAGCAGTTCTTC; CDR3aa: CASSLVLAGDHEQFF
d_gene: -; abundance: -; j_gene: TRBJ1-3; v_gene: TRBV6-1; CDR3nt: TGTGCCAGCAGCAGGGAAAGCTCTGGAAACACCATATATTTT; CDR3aa: CASSRESSGNTIYF
d_gene: TRBD2; abundance: -; j_gene: TRBJ2-6; v_gene: TRBV28; CDR3nt: TGTGCCAGCAGACGGGGGGGCACTCCTGTCTCTGGGGCCAACGTCCTGACTTTC; CDR3aa: CASRRGGTPVSGANVLTF
d_gene: -; abundance: once; j_gene: TRBJ1-5; v_gene: TRBV13; CDR3nt: TGTGCCAGCAGCTTTGTGGGGGGGCCCCAGCATTTT; CDR3aa: CASSFVGGPQHF
d_gene: TRBD1; abundance: -; j_gene: TRBJ1-2; v_gene: TRBV27; CDR3nt: TGTGCCAGCAGTCCTGGGACAGACTCCTATGGCTACACCTTC; CDR3aa: CASSPGTDSYGYTF
d_gene: -; abundance: -; j_gene: TRBJ2-5; v_gene: TRBV4-3; CDR3nt: TGCGCCAGCAGGGCGGCGAACCAAGAGACCCAGTACTTC; CDR3aa: CASRAANQETQYF
d_gene: -; abundance: -; j_gene: TRBJ2-1; v_gene: TRBV7-2; CDR3nt: TGTGCCAGCATGAAGGGGGGGGCGTACAATGAGCAGTTCTTC; CDR3aa: CASMKGGAYNEQFF
d_gene: TRBD2; abundance: -; j_gene: TRBJ2-2; v_gene: TRBV9; CDR3nt: TGTGCCAGCAGCGGACTAGCGGGAGGGATCGGGGGGGAGCTGTTTTTT; CDR3aa: CASSGLAGGIGGELFF
d_gene: TRBD2; abundance: -; j_gene: TRBJ2-1; v_gene: TRBV28; CDR3nt: TGTGCCAGCAGTTTTGGAACGGGGGGTTACAATGAGCAGTTCTTC; CDR3aa: CASSFGTGGYNEQFF
d_gene: TRBD1; abundance: -; j_gene: TRBJ1-1; v_gene: TRBV18; CDR3nt: TGTGCCAGCTCACCGAACTCCGGGACAGGGGGCACTGAAGCTTTCTTT; CDR3aa: CASSPNSGTGGTEAFF
d_gene: -; abundance: -; j_gene: TRBJ2-3; v_gene: TRBV7-3; CDR3nt: TGTGCCAGCAGCTTAAACTCCCCCTTGACAGATACGCAGTATTTT; CDR3aa: CASSLNSPLTDTQYF
d_gene: -; abundance: few; j_gene: TRBJ2-7; v_gene: TRBV21-1; CDR3nt: TGTGCCAGCAGCAAAAAAAAACAGGGATCGTCCTACGAGCAGTACTTC; CDR3aa: CASSKKKQGSSYEQYF
d_gene: -; abundance: -; j_gene: TRBJ2-5; v_gene: TRBV5-4; CDR3nt: TGTGCCAGCAGCTCACCTATTTCTGAGGAGACCCAGTACTTC; CDR3aa: CASSSPISEETQYF
d_gene: -; abundance: -; j_gene: TRBJ2-7; v_gene: TRBV19; CDR3nt: TGTGCCACTAGTGGTGGCGGGACAGACTACGAGCAGTACTTC; CDR3aa: CATSGGGTDYEQYF
d_gene: -; abundance: -; j_gene: TRBJ1-1; v_gene: TRBV28; CDR3nt: TGTGCCAGCAGCCCCGGGACACCTAACACTGAAGCTTTCTTT; CDR3aa: CASSPGTPNTEAFF
d_gene: TRBD2; abundance: -; j_gene: TRBJ2-1; v_gene: TRBV4-1; CDR3nt: TGCGCCAGCAGCCAATTCCCTAGCGGAGCCTACAATGAGCAGTTCTTC; CDR3aa: CASSQFPSGAYNEQFF
d_gene: -; abundance: -; j_gene: TRBJ1-1; v_gene: TRBV5-4; CDR3nt: TGTGCCAGCAGCTGGGGACAGAACACTGAAGCTTTCTTT; CDR3aa: CASSWGQNTEAFF
d_gene: -; abundance: -; j_gene: TRBJ1-5; v_gene: TRBV30; CDR3nt: TGTGCCTGGAGTGGACAGTACAATCAGCCCCAGCATTTT; CDR3aa: CAWSGQYNQPQHF
d_gene: TRBD2; abundance: few; j_gene: TRBJ2-3; v_gene: TRBV30; CDR3nt: TGTGCCTGGAGTCCGGAGCCGGGAGGAATGAGGACAGATACGCAGTATTTT; CDR3aa: CAWSPEPGGMRTDTQYF
d_gene: TRBD2; abundance: few; j_gene: TRBJ2-3; v_gene: TRBV6-4; CDR3nt: TGTGCCAGCAGTGAAGCGGGAGAGGCCACAGATACGCAGTATTTT; CDR3aa: CASSEAGEATDTQYF
d_gene: -; abundance: -; j_gene: TRBJ2-2; v_gene: TRBV7-3; CDR3nt: TGTGCCAGCTCTACACAGGGTAGCACCGGGGAGCTGTTTTTT; CDR3aa: CASSTQGSTGELFF
d_gene: -; abundance: once; j_gene: TRBJ2-5; v_gene: TRBV7-3; CDR3nt: TGTGCCAGCAGCTTGGACAGCCAAGAGACCCAGTACTTC; CDR3aa: CASSLDSQETQYF
d_gene: TRBD2; abundance: -; j_gene: TRBJ2-3; v_gene: TRBV7-3; CDR3nt: TGTGCCAGCAGCCTAGGGACTAGCGGGGGAGGTACGCAGTATTTT; CDR3aa: CASSLGTSGGGTQYF
d_gene: -; abundance: -; j_gene: TRBJ1-2; v_gene: TRBV29-1; CDR3nt: TGCAGCGTTGATGGAGGGGATGGCTACACCTTC; CDR3aa: CSVDGGDGYTF